This TCR beta chain was obtained from a study of T cells expressing NK-cell markers (dated by TCRdb to the early 2020s). Concerning the study at large: TCR beta-chain repertoires were profiled in sorted CD3+CD56+NKG2C+, CD3+CD56+NKG2C- and CD3+CD56-NKG2C+ T-cell subsets from seven or eight donors. The study sequenced eight donors, all healthy volunteers chosen at random: three men and five women. Seven of the eight sequenced donors were HCMV-seropositive and one was HCMV-seronegative. Illumina HiSeq 2000/2500, MiSeq or NextSeq was used to sequence libraries as 2 x 150 bp reads. On the study overall, not on this receptor specifically: For 5 or 6 donors, the dominant CD3+CD56+NKG2C+ clonotypes were among the top 10 CD8+ clonotypes and accounted for about 1.0-7.5% of CD8+ T cells. Those dominant clonotypes were again the most abundant among CD3+CD56-NKG2C+ cells in several donors, at about 28.3-60.1%. It remained unclear whether the expanded NKG2C-expressing T cell clones were specific for HCMV antigens.

A note on this clonotype: It lacks a known antigen.

CDR1 and CDR2, looked up from the germline V gene (reference sequence), are SGHKS and YYEKEE. The CDR3 covers 15 residues, taking in both the cysteine and the phenylalanine. The entry carries no DNA sequence. Sequenced using an Illumina HiSeq 2000. TCR beta cDNA libraries were prepared using 5'RACE template switching, which introduced a universal primer site and unique molecular identifiers. Priming for cDNA synthesis came from the TCR beta constant segment, and two successive PCR amplification steps followed. The original methods were these. Reads were demultiplexed and grouped by UMI with MIGEC, and clonotypes were assembled and quantified with MiTCR. To remove erroneous sequences, TCR cDNA sequences were retained only when supported by two or more reads. The tcR package was used for downstream repertoire analysis, and clonotypes were matched across fractions by CDR3 nucleotide sequence plus V segment. VDJmatch was used to annotate antigen specificity against VDJdb, with one amino acid substitution in CDR3 allowed. After the reads were reprocessed by TCRdb, one entry was made per CDR3 protein sequence, with no DNA. The V and J calls here are based on TCRdb, not the publication. The sample table includes approximately 440,000 distinct CDR3 sequences. The top ten hold about 1.5% of the sample.

A commercial ELISA kit detecting HCMV-specific IgG in serum was used to determine HCMV serostatus. Ficoll density gradient centrifugation was used to isolate peripheral blood mononuclear cells from blood. This sequence was found in a woman in her fifties or sixties in good health. Donor details come from another sample of the same person, matched by shared clones. The V and J segments used are TRBV5-5 and TRBJ2-7; the TCRdb call, TRBD2, lacks DNA for checking. Sequenced: blood T cells: a sorted CD56 or NKG2C T cell subset, CD4+ or CD8+ T cells, or bulk PBMC T cells (not recorded which). The CDR3 reads as follows: CASSPPGLTSYEQYF.